The clone carrying this T cell receptor beta chain has only a few counts. What it binds is unknown. Germline CDR1 and CDR2: LNHDA and SQIVND (reference sequence). Trimming removed 6 bases at V and 0 bases at J, with 9 bases between. The CDR3 is made up of 13 amino acids. Cells were stimulated with CMV-infected fibroblast lysates at 8 to 10 ug/mL. Sorted nonresponding memory CD4+ T cells were CD40L-negative, CD69-negative, CD45RO-high. This specimen comes from a study of persistence of HIV-infected CD4 T cells. Looking at the study overall: Isolated cells were CMV- and HIV-1 Gag-responding CD4+ T cells.

This was the immunoSEQ version 4 assay in survey mode. Each sample used up to 1 ug genomic DNA diluted to 10 ng/uL. Assay used: immunoSEQ multiplex PCR; TCRdb lists only in-frame clones, some missing. The sample holds 35,000 to 40,000 clones; around 80% are singletons and the top ten take around 1.5%. The input for sequencing was CD4+ T cells sorted from PBMCs after roughly 17-hour stimulation, taken from a patient who received antiretroviral therapy. The chain couples TRBV19 to TRBJ2-7; tentative D call: TRBD1 (6 bases). The source is an adult man with HIV who was CMV-seropositive. The CDR3 DNA reads TGTGCCAGTAGCAGGGGCAGCTCCTACGAGCAGTACTTC. Amino acids: CASSRGSSYEQYF.